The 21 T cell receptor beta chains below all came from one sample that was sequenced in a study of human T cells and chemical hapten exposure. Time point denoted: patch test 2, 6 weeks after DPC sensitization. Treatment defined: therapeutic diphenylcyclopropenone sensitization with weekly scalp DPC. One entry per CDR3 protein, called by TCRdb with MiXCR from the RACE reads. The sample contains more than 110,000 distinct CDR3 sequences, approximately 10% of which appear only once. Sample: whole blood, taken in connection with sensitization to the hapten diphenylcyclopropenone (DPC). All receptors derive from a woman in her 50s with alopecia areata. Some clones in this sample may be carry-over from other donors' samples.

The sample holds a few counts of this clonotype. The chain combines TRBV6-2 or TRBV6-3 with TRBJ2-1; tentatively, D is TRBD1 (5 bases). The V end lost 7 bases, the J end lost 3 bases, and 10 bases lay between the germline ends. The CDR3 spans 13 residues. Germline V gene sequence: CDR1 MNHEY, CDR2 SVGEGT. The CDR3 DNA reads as TGTGCCAGCAAACCGACAGTCTACAATGAGCAGTTCTTC. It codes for CASKPTVYNEQFF.

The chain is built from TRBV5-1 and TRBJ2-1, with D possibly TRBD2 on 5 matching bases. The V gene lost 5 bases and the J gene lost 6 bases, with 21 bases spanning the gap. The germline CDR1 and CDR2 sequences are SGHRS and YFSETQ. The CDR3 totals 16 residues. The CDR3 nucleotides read TGCGCCAGCAGGGGAGCGGAGCTCGGCCTTGGCAATGAGCAGTTCTTC. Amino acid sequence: CASRGAELGLGNEQFF. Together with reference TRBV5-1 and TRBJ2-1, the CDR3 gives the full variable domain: KAGVTQTPRYLIKTRGQQVTLSCSPISGHRSVSWYQQTPGQGLQFLFEYFSETQRNKGNFPGRFSGRQFSNSRSEMNVSTLELGDSALYLCASRGAELGLGNEQFFGPGTRLTVL.

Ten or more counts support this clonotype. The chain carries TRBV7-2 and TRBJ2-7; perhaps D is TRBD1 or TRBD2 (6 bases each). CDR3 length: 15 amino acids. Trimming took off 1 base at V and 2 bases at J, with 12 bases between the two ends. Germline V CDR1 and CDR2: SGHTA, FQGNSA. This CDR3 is CASSLERGPAYEQYF. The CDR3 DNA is TGTGCCAGCAGCTTAGAACGGGGGCCAGCCTACGAGCAGTACTTC.

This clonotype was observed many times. CDR3 DNA sequence: TGTGCCAGTAGTTTGACACAGGGTAGCGCCTACGAGCAGTACTTC. Translation: CASSLTQGSAYEQYF. This sequence joins TRBV19 and TRBJ2-7, with a tentative D call TRBD1 (6 bases). Germline lookup yields CDR1 LNHDA and CDR2 SQIVND (reference sequence). V was clipped by 5 bases and J by 2 bases, with 16 bases between them. The CDR3 extends over 15 amino acids. The variable domain in full, with the rest retrieved from reference TRBV19 and TRBJ2-7, is DGGITQSPKYLFRKEGQNVTLSCEQNLNHDAMYWYRQDPGQGLRLIYYSQIVNDFQKGDIAEGYSVSREKKESFPLTVTSAQKNPTAFYLCASSLTQGSAYEQYFGPGTRLTVT.

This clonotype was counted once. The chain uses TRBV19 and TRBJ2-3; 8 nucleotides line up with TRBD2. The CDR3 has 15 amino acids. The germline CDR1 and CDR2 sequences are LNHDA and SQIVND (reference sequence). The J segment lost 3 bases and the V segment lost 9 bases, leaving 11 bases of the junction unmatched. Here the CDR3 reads CASDSASGSTDTQYF. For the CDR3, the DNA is TGTGCCAGCGATTCCGCAAGCGGGAGTACAGATACGCAGTATTTT.

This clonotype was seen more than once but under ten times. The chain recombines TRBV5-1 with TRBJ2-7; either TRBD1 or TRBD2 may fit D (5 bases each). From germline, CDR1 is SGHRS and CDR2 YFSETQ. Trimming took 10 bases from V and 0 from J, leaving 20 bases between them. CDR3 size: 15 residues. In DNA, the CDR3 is TGCGCCTCACAGCCTATCCCGGGGCCCTCCTACGAGCAGTACTTC. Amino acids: CASQPIPGPSYEQYF.

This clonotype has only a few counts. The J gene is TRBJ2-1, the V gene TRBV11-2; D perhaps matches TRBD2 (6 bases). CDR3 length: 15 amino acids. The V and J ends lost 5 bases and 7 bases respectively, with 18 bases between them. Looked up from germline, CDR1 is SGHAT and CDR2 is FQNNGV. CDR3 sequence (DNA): TGTGCCAGCAGCCCGCGGGACCGCGGTCAGAATGAGCAGTTCTTC. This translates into CASSPRDRGQNEQFF.

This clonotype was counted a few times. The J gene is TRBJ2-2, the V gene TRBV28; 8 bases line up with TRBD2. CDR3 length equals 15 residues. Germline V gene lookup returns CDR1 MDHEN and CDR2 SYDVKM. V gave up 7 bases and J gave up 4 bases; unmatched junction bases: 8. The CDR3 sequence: CASIKAGGITGELFF. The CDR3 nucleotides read TGTGCCAGCATCAAGGCGGGGGGCATCACCGGGGAGCTGTTTTTT. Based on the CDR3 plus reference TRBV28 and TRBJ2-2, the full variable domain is DVKVTQSSRYLVKRTGEKVFLECVQDMDHENMFWYRQDPGLGLRLIYFSYDVKMKEKGDIPEGYSVSREKKERFSLILESASTNQTSMYLCASIKAGGITGELFFGEGSRLTVL.

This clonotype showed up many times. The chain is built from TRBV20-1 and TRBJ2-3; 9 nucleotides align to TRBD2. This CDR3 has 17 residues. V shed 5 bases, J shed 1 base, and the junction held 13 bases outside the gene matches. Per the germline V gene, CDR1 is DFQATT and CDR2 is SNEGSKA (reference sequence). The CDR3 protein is CSAGLGAGGLGTDTQYF. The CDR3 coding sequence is TGCAGTGCTGGGCTCGGAGCGGGAGGCCTCGGCACAGATACGCAGTATTTT.

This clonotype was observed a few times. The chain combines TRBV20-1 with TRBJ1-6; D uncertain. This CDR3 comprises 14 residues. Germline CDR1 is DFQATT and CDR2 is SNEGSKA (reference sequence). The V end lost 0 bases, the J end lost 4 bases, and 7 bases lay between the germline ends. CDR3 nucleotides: TGCAGTGCTAGAGATGTGGGATATAATTCACCCCTCCACTTT. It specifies CSARDVGYNSPLHF.

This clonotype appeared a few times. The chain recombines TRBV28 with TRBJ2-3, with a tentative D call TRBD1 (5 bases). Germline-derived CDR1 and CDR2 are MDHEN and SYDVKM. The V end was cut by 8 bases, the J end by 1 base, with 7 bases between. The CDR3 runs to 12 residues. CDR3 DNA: TGTGCCAGCTTACAGGGCACAGATACGCAGTATTTT. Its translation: CASLQGTDTQYF.

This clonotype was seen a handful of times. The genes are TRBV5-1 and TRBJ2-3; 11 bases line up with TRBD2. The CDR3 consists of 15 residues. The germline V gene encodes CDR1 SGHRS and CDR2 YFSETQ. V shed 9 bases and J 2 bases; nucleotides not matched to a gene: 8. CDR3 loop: CATESGLADTDTQYF. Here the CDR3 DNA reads TGCGCCACCGAATCGGGACTAGCGGACACAGATACGCAGTATTTT.

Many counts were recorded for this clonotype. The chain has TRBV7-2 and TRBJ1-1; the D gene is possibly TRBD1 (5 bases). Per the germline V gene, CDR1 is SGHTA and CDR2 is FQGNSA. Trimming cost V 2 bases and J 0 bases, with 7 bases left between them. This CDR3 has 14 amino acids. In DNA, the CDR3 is TGTGCCAGCAGCTTATTGACAGTGAACACTGAAGCTTTCTTT. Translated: CASSLLTVNTEAFF.

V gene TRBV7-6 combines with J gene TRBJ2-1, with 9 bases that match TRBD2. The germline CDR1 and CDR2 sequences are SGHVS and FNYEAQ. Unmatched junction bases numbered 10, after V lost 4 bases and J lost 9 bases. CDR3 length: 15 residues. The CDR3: CASSSLAGTRGEQFF. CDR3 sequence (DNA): TGTGCCAGCAGCTCGCTAGCGGGAACAAGAGGTGAGCAGTTCTTC.

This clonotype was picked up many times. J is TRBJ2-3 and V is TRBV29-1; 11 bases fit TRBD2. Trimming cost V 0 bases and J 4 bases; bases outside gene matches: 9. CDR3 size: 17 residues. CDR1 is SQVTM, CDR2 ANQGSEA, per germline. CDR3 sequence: CSVEDTIAGGVPDTQYF. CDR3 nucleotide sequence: TGCAGCGTTGAAGATACCATAGCGGGAGGGGTCCCAGATACGCAGTATTTT.

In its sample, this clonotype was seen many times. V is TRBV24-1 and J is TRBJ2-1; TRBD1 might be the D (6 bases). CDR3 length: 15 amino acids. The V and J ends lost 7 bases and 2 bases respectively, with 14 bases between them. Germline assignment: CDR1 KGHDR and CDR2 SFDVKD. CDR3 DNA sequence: TGTGCCACCAGCGAACAGGGTAGGGCCTACAATGAGCAGTTCTTC. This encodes CATSEQGRAYNEQFF.

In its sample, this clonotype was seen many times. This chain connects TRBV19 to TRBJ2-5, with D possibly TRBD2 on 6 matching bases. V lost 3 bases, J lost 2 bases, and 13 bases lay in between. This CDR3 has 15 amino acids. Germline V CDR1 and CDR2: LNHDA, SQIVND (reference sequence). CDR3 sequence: CASSISGTPQETQYF. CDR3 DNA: TGTGCCAGTAGTATCTCCGGGACTCCTCAAGAGACCCAGTACTTC.

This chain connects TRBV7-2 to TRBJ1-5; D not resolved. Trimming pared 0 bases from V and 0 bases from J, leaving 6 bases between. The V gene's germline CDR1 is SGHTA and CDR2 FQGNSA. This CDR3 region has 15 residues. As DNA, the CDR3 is TGTGCCAGCAGCTTAGCCACCTATAGCAATCAGCCCCAGCATTTT. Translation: CASSLATYSNQPQHF.

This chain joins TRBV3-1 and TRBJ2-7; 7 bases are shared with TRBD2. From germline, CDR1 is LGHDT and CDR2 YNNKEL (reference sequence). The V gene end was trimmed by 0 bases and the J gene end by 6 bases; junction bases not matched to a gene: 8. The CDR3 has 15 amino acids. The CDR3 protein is CASSQDRGRAAEQYF. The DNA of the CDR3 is TGTGCCAGCAGCCAAGATCGTGGGAGGGCCGCCGAGCAGTACTTC.

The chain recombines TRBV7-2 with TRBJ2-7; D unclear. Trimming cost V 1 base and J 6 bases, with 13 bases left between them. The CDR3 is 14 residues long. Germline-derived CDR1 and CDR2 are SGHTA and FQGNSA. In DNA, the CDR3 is TGTGCCAGCAGCTTAGGCAGGAACGGTCGCGAGCAGTACTTC. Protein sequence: CASSLGRNGREQYF.

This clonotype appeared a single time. CDR3 in amino acids: CASSDRLGETDTQYF. In nucleotides, the CDR3 is TGTGCCAGCAGCGACCGACTAGGCGAGACAGATACGCAGTATTTT. V is TRBV7-3 and J is TRBJ2-3; D perhaps matches TRBD2 (6 bases). This CDR3 contains 15 residues. Trimming cost V 5 bases and J 3 bases, with 15 bases left between them. CDR1 is SGHTA, CDR2 FQGTGA, per germline.